This TCR beta chain was recovered during a study of blood T cells in healthy people across ages (dated by TCRdb to the mid-2010s). Notes on the research overall: In model experiments, roughly one uniquely barcoded TCR beta cDNA molecule per two T cells was captured by template switching. The study analyzed two additional independent replicas of 1 million unique cDNA reads from the same blood draw for two donors, one aged 18 to 30 and one aged 80 or older. The donors were split into four age groups: young (average roughly 15 years), middle-aged (about 40), aged (roughly 65) and long-lived (about 82). To avoid experimental bias, donors of different ages were randomly spread across the sequencing lanes. Age-related changes in TCR beta repertoire diversity were measured in the study by deep sequencing normalized with unique cDNA molecular identifiers.

Comment on this clonotype: The antigen this receptor binds is unknown. No clone much larger than this one lies a single base away; base qualities are absent.

Preparation of the library involved 5' RACE. Sequencing was carried out with an Illumina HiSeq 2500. A second about 6 to 11 cycle PCR used a sample-barcoded 5' primer and a J-beta primer mix. Each TCR beta cDNA molecule received a unique molecular identifier from a template-switch 5' adaptor carrying 12 random nucleotides. Each sample yielded at least 2.5 million CDR3-containing paired-end reads. All of the RNA was converted into first-strand cDNA using the Mint cDNA synthesis kit, with a TRBC-specific oligonucleotide serving as the primer. All cDNA was treated with uracil-DNA glycosylase and then went through a first 18-cycle PCR with the universal primers M1SS and BC2_uni_R. The paper's processing steps were these. For normalization, 1 million high-quality reads were randomly selected from each sample, with every read carrying a distinct molecular identifier. Reads sharing molecular identifiers were discarded rather than binned into consensus sequences. CDR3 identification, clonotype clustering and error correction used MiTCR with a Q25 quality threshold and the strictest error-elimination algorithm. Lower-bound total TCR beta diversity was estimated with a nonparametric unseen species model using Euler transformation. TCRdb reprocessing: public reads trimmed at Q25 with fastp, clones called with MiXCR, in-frame beta chains kept. A single entry per CDR3 protein holds the most common genes and DNA from its merged rows. The V and J calls were determined by TCRdb, not by the authors. This sample has more than 1,400,000 distinct CDR3 sequences in its table, and roughly 40% of those were observed once. 7% to 9.5% of the sample is in the top ten clones.

Points the paper makes about the study in general: Because profiling used bulk unsorted PBMCs, naive and antigen-experienced compartments could not be compared conclusively. The long-lived group showed more naive CD4+ T cells, fewer expanded clones and increased TCR diversity than the aged group, suggesting age selection. As age increased, observed TCR beta diversity per million T cells dropped in a roughly linear way, and a significant reduction was already evident by age about 36. Estimates of total diversity based on one million sequenced T cells were regarded as lower bounds and as underestimates. Because donor CMV infection status was unknown, age-related changes in expanded clonotypes were potentially confounded. Observed TCR beta diversity correlated strongly with the percentage of naive T cells measured by flow cytometry.

V ends up 0 bases short and J 5 bases short, with an unmatched junction base count of 11. From a lookup of the germline V gene, CDR1 and CDR2 are SNHLY and FYNNEI. The CDR3, from cysteine to phenylalanine, totals 17 residues. Of the read, only the CDR3 DNA is kept; its 51 bases are in frame from base 1. Donors were a few dozen systemically healthy Caucasian individuals from Russia aged 6 to 90 years. Each donor gave about 10 milliliters of peripheral blood, drawn into EDTA-treated Vacutainer tubes. PBMCs were isolated by Ficoll-Paque density-gradient centrifugation, with at least 6.5 million obtained per sample. Trizol reagent was used to extract total RNA from the PBMCs, yielding at least 6 micrograms per sample. For every donor, flow cytometry on a PBMC aliquot measured the percentage of naive CD45RAhigh/CD27high T cells.

The TCR comes from a woman between 18 and 29 years old in good health. The sample consisted of blood. The receptor chain draws on TRBV2 and TRBJ2-5, with 8 central nucleotides matching TRBD1. The sequence in DNA is TGTGCCAGCAGTGAAGCGACCTACAGGGGGTGCGAGGAGACCCAGTACTTC. Translated, it gives CASSEATYRGCEETQYF.